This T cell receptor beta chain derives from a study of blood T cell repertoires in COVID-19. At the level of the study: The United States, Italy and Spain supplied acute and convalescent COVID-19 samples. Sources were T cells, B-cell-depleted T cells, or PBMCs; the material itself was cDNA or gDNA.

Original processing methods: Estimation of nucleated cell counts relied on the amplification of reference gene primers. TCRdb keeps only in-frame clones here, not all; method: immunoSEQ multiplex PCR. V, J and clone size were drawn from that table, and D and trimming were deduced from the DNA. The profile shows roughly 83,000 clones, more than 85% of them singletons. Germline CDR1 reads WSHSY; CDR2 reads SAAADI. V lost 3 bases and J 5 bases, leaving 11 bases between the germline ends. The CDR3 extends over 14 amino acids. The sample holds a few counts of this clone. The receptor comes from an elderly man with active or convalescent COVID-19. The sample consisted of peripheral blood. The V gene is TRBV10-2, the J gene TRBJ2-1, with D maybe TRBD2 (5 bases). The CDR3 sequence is CASSDPGKHNEQFF. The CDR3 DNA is TGCGCCAGCAGTGATCCCGGGAAACACAATGAGCAGTTCTTC.